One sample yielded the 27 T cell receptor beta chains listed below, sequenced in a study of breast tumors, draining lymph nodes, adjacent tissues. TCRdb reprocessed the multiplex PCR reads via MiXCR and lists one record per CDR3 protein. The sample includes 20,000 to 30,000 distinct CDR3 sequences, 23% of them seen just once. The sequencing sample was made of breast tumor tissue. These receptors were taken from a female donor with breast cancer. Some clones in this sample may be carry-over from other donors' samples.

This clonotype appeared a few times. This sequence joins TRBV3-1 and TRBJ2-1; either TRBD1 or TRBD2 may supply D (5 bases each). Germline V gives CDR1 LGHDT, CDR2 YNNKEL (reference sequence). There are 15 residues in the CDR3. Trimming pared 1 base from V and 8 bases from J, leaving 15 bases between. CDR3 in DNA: TGTGCCAGCAGCCAAGCTGCGAGGGGAGACGATGAGCAGTTCTTC. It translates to CASSQAARGDDEQFF.

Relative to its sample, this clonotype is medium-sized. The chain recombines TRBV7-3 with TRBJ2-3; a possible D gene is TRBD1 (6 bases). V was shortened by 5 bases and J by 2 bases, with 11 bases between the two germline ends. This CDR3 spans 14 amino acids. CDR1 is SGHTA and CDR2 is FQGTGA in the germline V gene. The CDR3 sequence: CASSPTGSTDTQYF. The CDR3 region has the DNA TGTGCCAGCAGCCCAACAGGGTCCACAGATACGCAGTATTTT.

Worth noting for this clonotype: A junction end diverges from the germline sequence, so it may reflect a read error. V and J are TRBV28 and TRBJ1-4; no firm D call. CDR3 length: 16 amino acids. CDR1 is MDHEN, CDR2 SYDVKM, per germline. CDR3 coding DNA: TGCGCCAGCAGCCGCCAGGTAGAGGGCTCAAGAGAAAAACTGTTTTTT. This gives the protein CASSRQVEGSREKLFF.

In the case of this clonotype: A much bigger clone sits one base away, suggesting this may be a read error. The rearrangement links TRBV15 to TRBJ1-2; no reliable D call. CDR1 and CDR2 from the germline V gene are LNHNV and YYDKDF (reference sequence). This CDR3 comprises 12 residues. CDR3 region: CATNRGQQPYTF. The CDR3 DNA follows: TGTGCCACCAACAGAGGTCAACAGCCCTACACCTTC.

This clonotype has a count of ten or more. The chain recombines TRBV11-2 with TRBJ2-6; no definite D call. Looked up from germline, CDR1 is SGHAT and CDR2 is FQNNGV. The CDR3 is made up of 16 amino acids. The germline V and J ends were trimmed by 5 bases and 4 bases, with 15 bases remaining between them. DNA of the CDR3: TGTGCCAGCAGCCGCCCCTTTATTCGGGGGGCCAACGTCCTGACTTTC. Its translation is CASSRPFIRGANVLTF.

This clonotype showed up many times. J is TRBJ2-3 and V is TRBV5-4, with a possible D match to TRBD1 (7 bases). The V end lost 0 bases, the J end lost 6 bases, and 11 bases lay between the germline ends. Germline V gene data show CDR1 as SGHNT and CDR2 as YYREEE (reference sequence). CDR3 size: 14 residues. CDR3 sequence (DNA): TGTGCCAGCAGCTTGGAGGGGGCGGGGGATACGCAGTATTTT. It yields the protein CASSLEGAGDTQYF. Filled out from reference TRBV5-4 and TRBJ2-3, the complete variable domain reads ETGVTQSPTHLIKTRGQQVTLRCSSQSGHNTVSWYQQALGQGPQFIFQYYREEENGRGNFPPRFSGLQFPNYSSELNVNALELDDSALYLCASSLEGAGDTQYFGPGTRLTVL.

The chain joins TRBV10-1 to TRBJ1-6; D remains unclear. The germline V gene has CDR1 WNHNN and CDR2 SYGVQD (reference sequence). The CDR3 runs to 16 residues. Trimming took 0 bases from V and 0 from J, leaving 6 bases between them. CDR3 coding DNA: TGCGCCAGCAGTGAGTCGGGGTTCTCCTATAATTCACCCCTCCACTTT. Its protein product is CASSESGFSYNSPLHF.

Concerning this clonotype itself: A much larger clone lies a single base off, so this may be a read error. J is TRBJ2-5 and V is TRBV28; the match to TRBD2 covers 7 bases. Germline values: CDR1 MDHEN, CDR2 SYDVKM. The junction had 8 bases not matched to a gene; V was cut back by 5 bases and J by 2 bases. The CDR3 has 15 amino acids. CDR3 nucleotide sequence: TGTGCCAGCAGTCCAGGGATCGGGGGGCAAGAGACCCAGTACTTC. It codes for CASSPGIGGQETQYF.

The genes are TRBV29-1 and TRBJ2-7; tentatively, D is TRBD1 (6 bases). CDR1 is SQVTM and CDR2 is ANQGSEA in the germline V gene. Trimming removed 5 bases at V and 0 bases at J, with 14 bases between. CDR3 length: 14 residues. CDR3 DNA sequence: TGCAGCGTTCTACAGGGTGTGAGCTCCTACGAGCAGTACTTC. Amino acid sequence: CSVLQGVSSYEQYF.

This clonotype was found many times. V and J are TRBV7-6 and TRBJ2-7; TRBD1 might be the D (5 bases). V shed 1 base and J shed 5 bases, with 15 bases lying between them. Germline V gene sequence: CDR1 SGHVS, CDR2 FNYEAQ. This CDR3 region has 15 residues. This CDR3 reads CASSLGAGIQDEQYF. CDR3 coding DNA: TGTGCCAGCAGCTTAGGCGCAGGGATCCAGGACGAGCAGTACTTC.

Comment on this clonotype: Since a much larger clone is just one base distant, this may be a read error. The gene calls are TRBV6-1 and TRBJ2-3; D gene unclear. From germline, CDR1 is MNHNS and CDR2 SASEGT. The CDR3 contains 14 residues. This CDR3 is CAGSEAPQHTYQYF. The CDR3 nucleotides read TGTGCCGGCAGTGAAGCCCCCCAGCACACGTACCAGTATTTT.

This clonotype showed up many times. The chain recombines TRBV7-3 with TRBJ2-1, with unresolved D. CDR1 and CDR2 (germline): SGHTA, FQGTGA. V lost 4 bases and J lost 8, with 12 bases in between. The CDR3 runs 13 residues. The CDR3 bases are TGTGCCAGCAGCTCGGACGTAAGCGATGAGCAGTTCTTC. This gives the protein CASSSDVSDEQFF.

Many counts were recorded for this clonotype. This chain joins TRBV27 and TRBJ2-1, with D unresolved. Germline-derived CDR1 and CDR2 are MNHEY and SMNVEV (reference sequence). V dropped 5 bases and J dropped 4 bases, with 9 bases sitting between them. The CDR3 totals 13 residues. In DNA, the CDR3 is TGTGCCAGCAGTCTGGCGGAGTACAATGAGCAGTTCTTC. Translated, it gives CASSLAEYNEQFF.

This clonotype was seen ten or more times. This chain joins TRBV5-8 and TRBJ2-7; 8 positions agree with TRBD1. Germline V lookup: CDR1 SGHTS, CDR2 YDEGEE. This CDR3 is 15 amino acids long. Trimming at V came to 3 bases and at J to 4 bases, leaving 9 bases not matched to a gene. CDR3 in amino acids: CASSSKGTGGYEQYF. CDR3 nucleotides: TGTGCCAGCAGCTCTAAAGGGACAGGAGGGTACGAGCAGTACTTC.

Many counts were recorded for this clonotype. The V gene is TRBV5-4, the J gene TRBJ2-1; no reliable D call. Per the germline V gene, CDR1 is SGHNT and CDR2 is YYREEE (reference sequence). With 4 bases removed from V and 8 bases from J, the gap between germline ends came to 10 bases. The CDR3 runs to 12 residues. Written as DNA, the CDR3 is TGTGCCAGCAGCCCCGTAGACGATGAGCAGTTCTTC. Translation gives CASSPVDDEQFF.

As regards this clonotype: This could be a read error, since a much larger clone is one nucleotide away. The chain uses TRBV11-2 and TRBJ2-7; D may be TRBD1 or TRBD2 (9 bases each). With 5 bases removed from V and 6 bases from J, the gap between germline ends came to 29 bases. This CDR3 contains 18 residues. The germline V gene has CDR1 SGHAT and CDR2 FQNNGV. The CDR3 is CASSTRTGASGKTCEQYF. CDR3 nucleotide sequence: TGTGCCAGCAGCACACGGACAGGGGCTAGCGGGAAGACCTGCGAGCAGTACTTC.

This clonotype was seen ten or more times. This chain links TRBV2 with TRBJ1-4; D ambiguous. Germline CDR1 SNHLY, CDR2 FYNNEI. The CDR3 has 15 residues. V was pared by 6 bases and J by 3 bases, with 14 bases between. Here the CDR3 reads CASRLAAGSNEKLFF. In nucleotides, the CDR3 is TGTGCCAGCAGACTGGCAGCAGGTTCTAATGAAAAACTGTTTTTT. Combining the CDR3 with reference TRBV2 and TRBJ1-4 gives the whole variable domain EPEVTQTPSHQVTQMGQEVILRCVPISNHLYFYWYRQILGQKVEFLVSFYNNEISEKSEIFDDQFSVERPDGSNFTLKIRSTKLEDSAMYFCASRLAAGSNEKLFFGSGTQLSVL.

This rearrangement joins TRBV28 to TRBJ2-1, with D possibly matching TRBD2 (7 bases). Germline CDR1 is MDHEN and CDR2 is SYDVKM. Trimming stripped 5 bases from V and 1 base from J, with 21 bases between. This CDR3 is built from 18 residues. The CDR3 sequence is CASSPMPGGGRSYNEQFF. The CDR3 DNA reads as TGTGCCAGCAGTCCAATGCCGGGGGGCGGGAGATCCTACAATGAGCAGTTCTTC.

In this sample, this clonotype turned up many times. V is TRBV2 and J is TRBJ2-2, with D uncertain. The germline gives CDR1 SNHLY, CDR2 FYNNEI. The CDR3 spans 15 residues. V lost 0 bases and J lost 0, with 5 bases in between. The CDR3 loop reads CASSEAAANTGELFF. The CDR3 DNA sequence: TGTGCCAGCAGTGAAGCGGCAGCGAACACCGGGGAGCTGTTTTTT.

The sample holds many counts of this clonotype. CDR3 bases: TGTGCCAGTAGTTGGGCTAGCGGGAGCTATGAGCAGTTCTTC. This encodes CASSWASGSYEQFF. The gene calls are TRBV19 and TRBJ2-1; TRBD2 agrees at 10 bases. The CDR3 runs to 14 residues. Per germline, CDR1 LNHDA and CDR2 SQIVND (reference sequence). Losses at the gene ends were 5 bases for V and 8 bases for J; bases not matched to a gene: 6.

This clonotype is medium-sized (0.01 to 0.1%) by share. This CDR3 is CASSYPPGELFF. DNA of the CDR3: TGTGCCAGCAGCTACCCCCCCGGGGAGCTGTTTTTT. This chain uses TRBV7-3 with TRBJ2-2; D unclear. The CDR3 totals 12 residues. V gave up 4 bases and J gave up 6 bases, with 6 bases separating them. The germline gives CDR1 SGHTA, CDR2 FQGTGA.

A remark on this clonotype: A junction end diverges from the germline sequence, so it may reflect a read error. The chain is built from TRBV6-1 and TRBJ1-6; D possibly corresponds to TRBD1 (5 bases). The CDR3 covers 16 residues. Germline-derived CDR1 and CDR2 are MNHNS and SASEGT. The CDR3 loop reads CASREGDSSYNSPLHF. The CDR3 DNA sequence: TGTGCCAGCAGGGAAGGCGACAGTTCCTATAATTCACCCCTCCACTTT.

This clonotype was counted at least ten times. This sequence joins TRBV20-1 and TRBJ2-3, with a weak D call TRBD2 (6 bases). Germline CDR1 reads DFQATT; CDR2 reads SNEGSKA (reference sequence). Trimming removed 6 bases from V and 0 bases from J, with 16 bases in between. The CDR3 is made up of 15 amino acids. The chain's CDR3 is CSAERRASSTDTQYF. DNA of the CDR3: TGCAGTGCGGAAAGGAGGGCCTCTAGCACAGATACGCAGTATTTT.

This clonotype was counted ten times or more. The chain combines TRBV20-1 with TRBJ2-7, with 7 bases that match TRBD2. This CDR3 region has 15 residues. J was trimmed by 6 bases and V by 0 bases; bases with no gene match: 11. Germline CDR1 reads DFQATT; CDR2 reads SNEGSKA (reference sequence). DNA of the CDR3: TGCAGTGCTAGAGAGATCGGAGCGGGAAGGGGCGAGCAGTACTTC. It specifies CSAREIGAGRGEQYF.

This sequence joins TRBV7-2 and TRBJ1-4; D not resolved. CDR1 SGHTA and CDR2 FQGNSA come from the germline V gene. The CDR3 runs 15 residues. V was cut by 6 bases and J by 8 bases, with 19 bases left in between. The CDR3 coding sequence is TGTGCCAGCAGTCCTCCGCGGAATTTAGGGGAAAAACTGTTTTTT. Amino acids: CASSPPRNLGEKLFF. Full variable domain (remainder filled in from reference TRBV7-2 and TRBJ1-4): GAGVSQSPSNKVTEKGKDVELRCDPISGHTALYWYRQSLGQGLEFLIYFQGNSAPDKSGLPSDRFSAERTGGSVSTLTIQRTQQEDSAVYLCASSPPRNLGEKLFFGSGTQLSVL.

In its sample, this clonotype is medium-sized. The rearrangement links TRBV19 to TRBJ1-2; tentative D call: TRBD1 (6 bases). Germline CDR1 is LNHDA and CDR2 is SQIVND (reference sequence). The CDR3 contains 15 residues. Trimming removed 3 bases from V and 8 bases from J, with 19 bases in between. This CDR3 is CASSMGGHRATGYTF. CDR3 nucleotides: TGTGCCAGTAGTATGGGGGGACACAGGGCGACCGGCTACACCTTC.

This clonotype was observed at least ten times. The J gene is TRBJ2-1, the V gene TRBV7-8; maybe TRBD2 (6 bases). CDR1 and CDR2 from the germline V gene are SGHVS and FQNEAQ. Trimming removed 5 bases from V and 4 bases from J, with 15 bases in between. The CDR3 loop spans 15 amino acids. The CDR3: CASSIRLGQYNEQFF. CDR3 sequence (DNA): TGTGCCAGCAGCATCAGACTAGGCCAATACAATGAGCAGTTCTTC.